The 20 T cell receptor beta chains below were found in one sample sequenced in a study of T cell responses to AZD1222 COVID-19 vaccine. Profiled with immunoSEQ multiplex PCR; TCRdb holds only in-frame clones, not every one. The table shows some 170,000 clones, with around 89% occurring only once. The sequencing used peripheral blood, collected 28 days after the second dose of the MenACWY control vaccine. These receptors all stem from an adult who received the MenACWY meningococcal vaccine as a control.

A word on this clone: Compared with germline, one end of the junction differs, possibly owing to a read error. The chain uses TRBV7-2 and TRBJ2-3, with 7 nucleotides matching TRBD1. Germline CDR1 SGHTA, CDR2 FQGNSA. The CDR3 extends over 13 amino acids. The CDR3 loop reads CASSNRGGYTQCF. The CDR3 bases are TGTGCCAGCTCCAACAGGGGCGGTTATACGCAGTGTTTT.

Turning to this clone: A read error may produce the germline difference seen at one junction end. This chain's CDR3 is CASSQRAGSPSF. DNA of the CDR3: TGTGCCAGCAGCCAACGGGCGGGCTCCCCCTCCTTC. The chain uses TRBV3-1 (or the pseudogene TRBV3-2) and TRBJ2-7; possible D gene TRBD2, 5 bases. Germline V gives CDR1 LGHDT, CDR2 YNNKEL (reference sequence). The CDR3 runs to 12 residues.

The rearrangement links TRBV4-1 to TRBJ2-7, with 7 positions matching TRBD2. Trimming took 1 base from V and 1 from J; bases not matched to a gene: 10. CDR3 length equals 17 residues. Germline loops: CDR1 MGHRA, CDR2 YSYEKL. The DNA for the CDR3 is TGCGCCAGCAGCCAAGCGGTGGGAGGGCCATTGTCCTACGAGCAGTACTTC. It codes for CASSQAVGGPLSYEQYF.

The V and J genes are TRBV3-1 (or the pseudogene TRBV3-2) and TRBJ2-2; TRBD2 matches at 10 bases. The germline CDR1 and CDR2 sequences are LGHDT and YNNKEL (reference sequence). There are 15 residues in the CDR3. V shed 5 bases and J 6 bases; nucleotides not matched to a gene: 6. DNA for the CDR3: TGTGCCAGCAGCACGGGACTAGCGTTCGCCGGGGAGCTGTTTTTT. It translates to CASSTGLAFAGELFF.

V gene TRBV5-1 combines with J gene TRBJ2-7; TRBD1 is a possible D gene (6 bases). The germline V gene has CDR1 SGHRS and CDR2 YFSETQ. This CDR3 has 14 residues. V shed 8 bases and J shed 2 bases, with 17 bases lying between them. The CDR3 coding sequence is TGCGCCAGTTCCCGGACAGCGCTGACCTACGAGCAGTACTTC. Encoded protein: CASSRTALTYEQYF.

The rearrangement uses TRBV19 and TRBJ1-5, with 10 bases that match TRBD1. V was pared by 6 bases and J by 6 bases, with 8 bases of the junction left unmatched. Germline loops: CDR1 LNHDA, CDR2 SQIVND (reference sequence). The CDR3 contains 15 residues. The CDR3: CASRIRTGGGQPQHF. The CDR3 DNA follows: TGTGCCAGTAGAATCCGGACAGGGGGAGGTCAGCCCCAGCATTTT.

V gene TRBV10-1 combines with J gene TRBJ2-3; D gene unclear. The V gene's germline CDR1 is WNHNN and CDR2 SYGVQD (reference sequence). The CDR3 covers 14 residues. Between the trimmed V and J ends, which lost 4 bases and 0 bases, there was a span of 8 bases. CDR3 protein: CASSGRLSTDTQYF. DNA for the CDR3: TGCGCCAGCAGTGGGAGACTGAGCACAGATACGCAGTATTTT.

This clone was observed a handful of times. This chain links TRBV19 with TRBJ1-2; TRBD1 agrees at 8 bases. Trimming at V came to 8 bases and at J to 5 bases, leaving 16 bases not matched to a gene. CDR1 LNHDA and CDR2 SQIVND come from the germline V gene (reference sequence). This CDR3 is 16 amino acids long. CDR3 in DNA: TGTGCCAGTCTCAGGGGGCAGCCCCGGGGGCTATATGGCTACACCTTC. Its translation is CASLRGQPRGLYGYTF.

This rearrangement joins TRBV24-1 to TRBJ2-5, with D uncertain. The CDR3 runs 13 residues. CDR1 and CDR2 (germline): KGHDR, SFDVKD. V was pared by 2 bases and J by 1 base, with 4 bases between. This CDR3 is CATSDWGQETQYF. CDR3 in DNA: TGTGCCACCAGTGATTGGGGCCAAGAGACCCAGTACTTC.

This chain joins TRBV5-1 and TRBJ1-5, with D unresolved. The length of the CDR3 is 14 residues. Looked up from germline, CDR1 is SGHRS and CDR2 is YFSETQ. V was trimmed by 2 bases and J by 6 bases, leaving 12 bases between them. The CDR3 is CASSLGVAGQPQHF. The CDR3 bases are TGCGCCAGCAGCTTAGGTGTAGCGGGTCAGCCCCAGCATTTT.

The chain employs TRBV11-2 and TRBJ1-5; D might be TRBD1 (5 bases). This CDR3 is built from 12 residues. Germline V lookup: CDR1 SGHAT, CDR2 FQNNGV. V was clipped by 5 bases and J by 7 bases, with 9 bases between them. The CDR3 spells CASSHGGQPQHF. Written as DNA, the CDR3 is TGTGCCAGCAGCCATGGGGGGCAGCCCCAGCATTTT.

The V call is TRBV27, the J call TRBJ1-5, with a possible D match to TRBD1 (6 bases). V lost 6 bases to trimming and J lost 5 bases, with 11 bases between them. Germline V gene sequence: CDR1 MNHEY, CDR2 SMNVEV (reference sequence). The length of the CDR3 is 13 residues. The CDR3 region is CASRQGFDQPQHF. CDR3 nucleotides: TGTGCCAGCAGACAGGGTTTCGATCAGCCCCAGCATTTT.

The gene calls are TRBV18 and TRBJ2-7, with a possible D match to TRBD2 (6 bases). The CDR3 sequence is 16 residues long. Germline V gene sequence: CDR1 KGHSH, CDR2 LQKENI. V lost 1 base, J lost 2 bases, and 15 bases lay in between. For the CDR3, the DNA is TGTGCCAGCTCACCACTCAGAGGGACTGCCGCCTACGAGCAGTACTTC. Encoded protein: CASSPLRGTAAYEQYF.

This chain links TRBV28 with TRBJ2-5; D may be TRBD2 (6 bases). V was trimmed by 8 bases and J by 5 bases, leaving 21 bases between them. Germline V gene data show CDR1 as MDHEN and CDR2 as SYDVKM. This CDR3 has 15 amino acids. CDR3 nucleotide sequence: TGTGCCAGCGTAGGCCGGGACCGACGGGGGGAGACCCAGTACTTC. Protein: CASVGRDRRGETQYF.

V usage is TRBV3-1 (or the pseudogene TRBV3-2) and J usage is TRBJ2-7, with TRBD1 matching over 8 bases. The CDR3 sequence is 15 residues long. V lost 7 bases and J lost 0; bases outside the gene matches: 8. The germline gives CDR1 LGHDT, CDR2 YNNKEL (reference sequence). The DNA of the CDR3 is TGTGCCAGCACTAACTATGGGACAGGCTCCTACGAGCAGTACTTC. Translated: CASTNYGTGSYEQYF.

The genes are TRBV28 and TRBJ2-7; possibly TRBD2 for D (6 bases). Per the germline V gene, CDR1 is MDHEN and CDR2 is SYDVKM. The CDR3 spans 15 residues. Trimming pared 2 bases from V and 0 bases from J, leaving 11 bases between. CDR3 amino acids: CASSLPGLISYEQYF. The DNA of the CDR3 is TGTGCCAGCAGTTTACCGGGACTTATCTCCTACGAGCAGTACTTC.

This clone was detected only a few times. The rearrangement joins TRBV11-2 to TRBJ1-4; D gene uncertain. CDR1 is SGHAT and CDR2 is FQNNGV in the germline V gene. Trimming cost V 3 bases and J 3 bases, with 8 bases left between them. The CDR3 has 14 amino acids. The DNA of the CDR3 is TGTGCCAGCAGCTTCGGGAGCTCTAATGAAAAACTGTTTTTT. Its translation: CASSFGSSNEKLFF.

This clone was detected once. The CDR3 region is CASSSPDRVYGYTF. Here the CDR3 DNA reads TGTGCCAGTAGTAGCCCGGACAGGGTCTATGGCTACACCTTC. This chain joins TRBV19 and TRBJ1-2, with TRBD1 identical over 8 bases. Germline CDR1 and CDR2: LNHDA and SQIVND (reference sequence). The CDR3 is made up of 14 amino acids. With V trimmed by 4 bases and J by 4 bases, 5 bases remained unmatched. The entire variable domain, with the rest obtained from reference TRBV19 and TRBJ1-2, is as follows: DGGITQSPKYLFRKEGQNVTLSCEQNLNHDAMYWYRQDPGQGLRLIYYSQIVNDFQKGDIAEGYSVSREKKESFPLTVTSAQKNPTAFYLCASSSPDRVYGYTFGSGTRLTVV.

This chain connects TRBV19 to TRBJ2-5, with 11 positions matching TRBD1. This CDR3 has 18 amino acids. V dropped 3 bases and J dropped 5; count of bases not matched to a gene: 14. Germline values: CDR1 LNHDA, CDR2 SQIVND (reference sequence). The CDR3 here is CASSMESLWTGGRETQYF. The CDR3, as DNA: TGTGCCAGTAGTATGGAATCTCTTTGGACAGGGGGCAGGGAGACCCAGTACTTC.

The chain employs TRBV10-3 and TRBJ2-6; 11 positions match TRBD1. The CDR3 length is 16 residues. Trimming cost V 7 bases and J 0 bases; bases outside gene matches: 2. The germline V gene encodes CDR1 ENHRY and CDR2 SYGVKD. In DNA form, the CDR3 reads TGTGCCATCATGGGGACAGGGGGCTCTGGGGCCAACGTCCTGACTTTC. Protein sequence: CAIMGTGGSGANVLTF.